These 24 T cell receptor beta chains share one sample of origin, sequenced in a study of T cell repertoires in cytomegalovirus infection. These receptors have no identified antigens. TCRdb re-analysed the reads in MiXCR, keeping a single row per CDR3 protein. The sample has approximately 910,000 distinct CDR3 sequences; around 32% are singletons. The material sequenced was cultured CD8+ T cells from PBMCs, taken from culture after CMV antigen stimulation. The receptors originated from a human donor in good health (CMV status not recorded). Some clones in this sample may be carry-over from other donors' samples.

The V gene is TRBV27, the J gene TRBJ1-2; the D gene is possibly TRBD1 (6 bases). This CDR3 spans 18 amino acids. V shed 3 bases and J shed 6 bases, with 26 bases lying between them. Germline V gives CDR1 MNHEY, CDR2 SMNVEV (reference sequence). CDR3 nucleotide sequence: TGTGCCAGCAGTTTCATGACAGGAAGAAAAATCCAGTTCAATGGCTACACCTTC. Encoded protein: CASSFMTGRKIQFNGYTF.

The table lists this clonotype with a count of one. The gene calls are TRBV9 and TRBJ1-3; D is possibly TRBD1 (5 bases). This CDR3 is 15 amino acids long. V lost 3 bases, J lost 2 bases, and 12 bases lay in between. Germline CDR1 reads SGDLS; CDR2 reads YYNGEE. CDR3 sequence (DNA): TGTGCCAGCAGCGAATCCCAGGGCGCTGGAAACACCATATATTTT. Amino acids: CASSESQGAGNTIYF.

This clonotype came up many times. The chain recombines TRBV7-6 with TRBJ1-4; 10 positions agree with TRBD1. V was clipped by 2 bases and J by 0 bases; unmatched bases: 18. Germline assignment: CDR1 SGHVS and CDR2 FNYEAQ. The CDR3 has 22 amino acids. The CDR3 nucleotides read TGTGCCAGCAGCTTAAGGGGACAGGGGACTACCTACTTACCTGCAACTAATGAAAAACTGTTTTTT. Its protein is CASSLRGQGTTYLPATNEKLFF. Supplemented by reference TRBV7-6 and TRBJ1-4, the full variable domain reads GAGVSQSPRYKVTKRGQDVALRCDPISGHVSLYWYRQALGQGPEFLTYFNYEAQQDKSGLPNDRFSAERPEGSISTLTIQRTEQRDSAMYRCASSLRGQGTTYLPATNEKLFFGSGTQLSVL.

A few counts support this clonotype. The gene calls are TRBV7-8 and TRBJ1-1; D is unclear. The CDR3 is 15 residues long. CDR1 is SGHVS and CDR2 is FQNEAQ in the germline V gene. V gave up 3 bases and J gave up 1 base, with 12 bases separating them. The CDR3: CASSLDLWGNTEAFF. DNA for the CDR3: TGTGCCAGCAGCTTGGACTTATGGGGGAACACTGAAGCTTTCTTT.

In its sample, this clonotype was seen many times. V is TRBV7-6 and J is TRBJ2-3; no reliable D call. The ends were cut back, 3 bases at V and 6 bases at J, with 19 bases in the middle. This CDR3 contains 16 residues. Per the germline V gene, CDR1 is SGHVS and CDR2 is FNYEAQ. CDR3 DNA: TGTGCCAGCAGCTTTAGTCGCTACGGTTTTGAGGATACGCAGTATTTT. It codes for CASSFSRYGFEDTQYF.

This clonotype has a handful of counts. This chain links TRBV6-5 with TRBJ1-2; D gene ambiguous. In germline, CDR1 is MNHEY, CDR2 SVGAGI. V shed 0 bases and J shed 14 bases, with 13 bases lying between them. The CDR3 totals 12 residues. The CDR3 spells CASSYSFGVVTF. The CDR3 DNA reads TGTGCCAGCAGTTACTCGTTTGGGGTTGTAACCTTC.

This clonotype was observed many times. The rearrangement uses TRBV11-3 and TRBJ1-1; D might be TRBD1 (6 bases). V was cut by 5 bases and J by 10 bases, with 20 bases left in between. Germline loops: CDR1 SGHNT, CDR2 YENEEA. The CDR3 runs 14 residues. The CDR3 DNA reads as TGTGCCAGCAGCCAGAACAACCGGGGGGCCCGAGCTTTCTTT. This sequence encodes CASSQNNRGARAFF.

A note on this clonotype: A much larger clonotype is one base distant, so this may be a read error. The J gene is TRBJ2-4, the V gene TRBV11-1; 7 nucleotides match TRBD1. Germline V gene lookup returns CDR1 SGHAT and CDR2 FQDESV (reference sequence). The CDR3 length is 13 residues. As DNA, the CDR3 is TGTGCCTGCAGCCCGACAGGGATGGACATTCAGTACTTC. It encodes CACSPTGMDIQYF.

This clonotype was seen a few times. V is TRBV7-9 and J is TRBJ1-5, with 10 nucleotides matching TRBD1. V shed 1 base and J 0 bases; nucleotides not matched to a gene: 6. The V gene's germline CDR1 is SEHNR and CDR2 FQNEAQ (reference sequence). The CDR3 spans 18 residues. CDR3 nucleotides: TGTGCCAGCAGCTTAGGTGGGACAGGGGCCTATAGCAATCAGCCCCAGCATTTT. Translating gives CASSLGGTGAYSNQPQHF.

This chain links TRBV27 with TRBJ2-3; possible D gene TRBD1, 6 bases. From germline, CDR1 is MNHEY and CDR2 SMNVEV (reference sequence). There are 15 residues in the CDR3. V was cut by 3 bases and J by 5 bases, with 15 bases left in between. CDR3 region: CASSFFTGPGDTQYF. For the CDR3, the DNA is TGTGCCAGCAGTTTTTTTACAGGGCCTGGAGATACGCAGTATTTT.

Only a few counts were recorded for this clonotype. The genes are TRBV5-8 and TRBJ2-1, with D perhaps TRBD1 (6 bases). CDR3 length equals 16 residues. CDR1 is SGHTS, CDR2 YDEGEE, per germline. Trimming pared 0 bases from V and 2 bases from J, leaving 12 bases between. The chain's CDR3 is CASSLEQGDPYNEQFF. Written as DNA, the CDR3 is TGTGCCAGCAGCTTGGAACAGGGAGACCCCTACAATGAGCAGTTCTTC.

This chain joins TRBV12-3 or TRBV12-4 and TRBJ1-1; 11 positions match TRBD1. The V and J ends lost 3 bases and 4 bases, in that order; junction bases with no gene match: 4. The CDR3 runs to 15 residues. CDR3 sequence reads: CASSFGQGAGTEAFF. The CDR3 DNA follows: TGTGCCAGCAGTTTTGGACAGGGGGCGGGCACTGAAGCTTTCTTT.

This clonotype was recorded a few times. V gene TRBV27 combines with J gene TRBJ1-5; D not certain. CDR1 is MNHEY and CDR2 is SMNVEV in the germline V gene (reference sequence). CDR3 size: 14 residues. V gave up 8 bases and J gave up 0 bases, with 11 bases separating them. CDR3 coding DNA: TGTGCCAGCTCACCAGGTATTAGCAATCAGCCCCAGCATTTT. Amino acid sequence: CASSPGISNQPQHF.

The rearrangement uses TRBV27 and TRBJ1-5; 7 nucleotides line up with TRBD1. With 6 bases clipped from V and 6 bases from J, the junction kept 11 bases outside the gene matches. This CDR3 has 15 residues. Germline CDR1 MNHEY, CDR2 SMNVEV (reference sequence). The CDR3 sequence: CASSVAGTVRQPQHF. In DNA, the CDR3 is TGTGCCAGCAGCGTTGCCGGGACAGTGCGTCAGCCCCAGCATTTT.

This clonotype was counted a few times. The chain combines TRBV7-9 with TRBJ2-1, with 11 bases that match TRBD2. Germline loops: CDR1 SEHNR, CDR2 FQNEAQ (reference sequence). V lost 7 bases and J lost 1; bases outside the gene matches: 15. This CDR3 is 19 amino acids long. CDR3 residues: CASITWGASGGRSYNEQFF. CDR3 DNA sequence: TGTGCCAGCATCACTTGGGGGGCTAGCGGGGGGCGATCCTACAATGAGCAGTTCTTC.

This clonotype was seen many times. This chain joins TRBV7-8 and TRBJ1-5; D call uncertain. This CDR3 contains 15 residues. The V end lost 1 base, the J end lost 3 bases, and 10 bases lay between the germline ends. From germline, CDR1 is SGHVS and CDR2 FQNEAQ. The CDR3 region has the DNA TGTGCCAGCAGCTTAGTGGCAGGTACCAATCAGCCCCAGCATTTT. It yields the protein CASSLVAGTNQPQHF.

J is TRBJ1-2 and V is TRBV5-1; the D gene is possibly TRBD1 (5 bases). V was pared by 4 bases and J by 6 bases, with 10 bases between. CDR3 length: 12 amino acids. Germline values: CDR1 SGHRS, CDR2 YFSETQ. This CDR3 is CASSARENGYTF. CDR3 nucleotides: TGCGCCAGCAGCGCCAGGGAGAATGGCTACACCTTC.

The rearrangement joins TRBV27 to TRBJ1-2; tentative D call: TRBD1 (5 bases). Germline V CDR1 and CDR2: MNHEY, SMNVEV (reference sequence). Trimming shortened V by 3 bases and J by 4 bases, and 12 bases separated the two germline ends. The CDR3 length is 14 residues. CDR3 nucleotides: TGTGCCAGCAGTTTTGGGGCAGAAAGCTATGGCTACACCTTC. Translating gives CASSFGAESYGYTF.

The genes are TRBV7-9 and TRBJ2-1; D might be TRBD2 (6 bases). The germline V gene has CDR1 SEHNR and CDR2 FQNEAQ (reference sequence). CDR3 size: 14 residues. The germline V and J ends were trimmed by 2 bases and 9 bases, with 14 bases remaining between them. The CDR3 protein is CASSLPGGLGEQFF. In DNA form, the CDR3 reads TGTGCCAGCAGCTTACCTGGGGGGTTAGGTGAGCAGTTCTTC.

This clonotype was seen a single time. The chain employs TRBV6-6 and TRBJ2-2; TRBD2 is a possible D gene (6 bases). The CDR3 runs 16 residues. The V and J ends lost 5 bases and 5 bases respectively, with 18 bases between them. Germline V CDR1 and CDR2: MNHNY, SVGAGI (reference sequence). The CDR3 sequence is CASSELGRTKTGELFF. Here the CDR3 DNA reads TGTGCCAGCAGTGAACTGGGCAGGACTAAAACCGGGGAGCTGTTTTTT.

This clonotype has only a few counts. The CDR3 loop reads CASRRDRGLYNEQFF. The CDR3 DNA follows: TGCGCCAGTAGACGGGACAGGGGGCTCTACAATGAGCAGTTCTTC. The rearrangement uses TRBV4-1 and TRBJ2-1, with 12 nucleotides matching TRBD1. Germline V gene data show CDR1 as MGHRA and CDR2 as YSYEKL. Trimming at V came to 9 bases and at J to 3 bases, leaving 6 bases not matched to a gene. The CDR3 contains 15 residues.

This clonotype was seen a handful of times. The V call is TRBV6-1, the J call TRBJ2-7, with D possibly TRBD1 on 6 matching bases. Trimming cost V 3 bases and J 3 bases, with 12 bases left between them. Germline V gene lookup returns CDR1 MNHNS and CDR2 SASEGT. This CDR3 has 14 residues. This CDR3 is CASSEQGRDYEQYF. The CDR3 DNA sequence: TGTGCCAGCAGTGAGCAGGGGCGCGACTACGAGCAGTACTTC.

V gene TRBV12-3 or TRBV12-4 combines with J gene TRBJ2-5, with D unresolved. This CDR3 contains 13 residues. Trimming left V 6 bases short and J 2 bases short, with 10 bases between. The CDR3 loop reads CASRPLAQETQYF. The CDR3 DNA is TGTGCCAGCAGGCCCTTAGCACAAGAGACCCAGTACTTC.

The chain recombines TRBV4-1 with TRBJ1-2; D is uncertain. Trimming left V 3 bases short and J 4 bases short, with 15 bases between. The CDR3 has 15 amino acids. The V gene's germline CDR1 is MGHRA and CDR2 YSYEKL. The CDR3 nucleotides are TGCGCCAGCAGCCACCCCTCGGCGGACCTCTATGGCTACACCTTC. It translates to CASSHPSADLYGYTF.